This note documents a single T cell receptor (beta chain) sequence. The data derive from a study of blood T cell repertoires in COVID-19. V lost 9 bases and J 3 bases, leaving 14 bases between the germline ends. The CDR3 is made up of 14 amino acids. Germline lookup yields CDR1 MNHEY and CDR2 SVGAGI. Assay used: immunoSEQ multiplex PCR; TCRdb lists only in-frame clones, some missing. The sample has around 190,000 clones; around nine tenths are singletons. This receptor was taken from a young man with acute or convalescent COVID-19. Sequenced sample: peripheral blood. J is TRBJ2-2 and V is TRBV6-5; a weak D match, TRBD2 (5 bases). The CDR3 is CASALERHTGELFF. The DNA of the CDR3 is TGTGCCAGTGCACTAGAACGACACACCGGGGAGCTGTTTTTT.